The 29 T cell receptor beta chains listed next were all sequenced from one sample in a study of blood T cell repertoires in COVID-19. Produced via immunoSEQ multiplex PCR; TCRdb's table is partial and in-frame only. The repertoire holds around 150,000 clones, with under 85% as singletons. The specimen sequenced was peripheral blood. These TCRs come from a man aged 50-59 years with active or convalescent COVID-19.

The CDR3 protein is CASSRPTGANSGNTIYF. The CDR3 DNA is TGTGCCAGCAGCCGACCGACAGGGGCCAACTCTGGAAACACCATATATTTT. The gene calls are TRBV5-4 and TRBJ1-3; 8 positions agree with TRBD1. V lost 4 bases and J lost 0; bases outside the gene matches: 9. Germline V gives CDR1 SGHNT, CDR2 YYREEE (reference sequence). This CDR3 has 17 residues.

This chain uses TRBV19 with TRBJ1-2, with 9 bases lining up with TRBD1. Germline V gene lookup returns CDR1 LNHDA and CDR2 SQIVND (reference sequence). This CDR3 spans 15 amino acids. J lost 3 bases, V lost 5 bases, and 7 bases had no gene match. CDR3 amino acids: CASSAGQGADYGYTF. CDR3 in DNA: TGTGCCAGTAGTGCGGGACAGGGCGCAGACTATGGCTACACCTTC.

Comment on this clone: Other DNA sequences in this specimen translate into the identical CDR3. J is TRBJ2-2 and V is TRBV5-4; 8 bases align to TRBD2. There are 15 residues in the CDR3. Germline V gene sequence: CDR1 SGHNT, CDR2 YYREEE (reference sequence). V lost 2 bases to trimming and J lost 4 bases; unmatched junction nucleotides: 4. This CDR3 is CASSLAGAGTGELFF. Written as DNA, the CDR3 is TGTGCCAGCAGCTTAGCGGGAGCTGGCACCGGGGAGCTGTTTTTT.

This clone was seen many times. DNA for the CDR3: TGTGCCAGCAGTTATAGAGGGATGCATCAGCCCCAGCATTTT. Amino acids: CASSYRGMHQPQHF. The chain employs TRBV27 and TRBJ1-5; D is undetermined. CDR1 MNHEY and CDR2 SMNVEV come from the germline V gene (reference sequence). V was pared by 4 bases and J by 5 bases, with 12 bases between. The CDR3 spans 14 residues.

The rearrangement uses TRBV15 and TRBJ2-5; 8 nucleotides align to TRBD1. This CDR3 contains 16 residues. The germline CDR1 and CDR2 sequences are LNHNV and YYDKDF (reference sequence). Trimming at V came to 3 bases and at J to 5 bases, leaving 11 bases not matched to a gene. The CDR3 spells CATSRRPGQARETQYF. For the CDR3, the DNA is TGTGCCACCAGCAGGAGGCCGGGACAGGCGAGGGAGACCCAGTACTTC.

This chain joins TRBV3-1 (or the pseudogene TRBV3-2) and TRBJ2-7, with D tentatively TRBD2 (7 bases). The CDR3 is made up of 16 amino acids. The V end was cut by 2 bases, the J end by 4 bases, with 18 bases between. Looked up from germline, CDR1 is LGHDT and CDR2 is YNNKEL (reference sequence). The CDR3 spells CASSQNGGGGEYEQYF. The CDR3 DNA follows: TGTGCCAGCAGCCAAAATGGGGGAGGGGGGGAGTACGAGCAGTACTTC.

The CDR3 coding sequence is TGTGCCAGCAGCCCGTTAGGGGGGGTTAGGACTGAAGCTTTCTTT. This gives the protein CASSPLGGVRTEAFF. The genes are TRBV14 and TRBJ1-1; a weak D match, TRBD1 (6 bases). The CDR3 is 15 residues long. The germline CDR1 and CDR2 sequences are SGHDN and FVKESK. Trimming cost V 4 bases and J 5 bases, with 17 bases left between them.

The V and J genes are TRBV7-2 and TRBJ2-1; 7 nucleotides line up with TRBD1. Germline lookup yields CDR1 SGHTA and CDR2 FQGNSA. V was clipped by 5 bases and J by 6 bases; unmatched bases: 4. The CDR3 consists of 13 residues. CDR3: CASSMGQSNEQFF. CDR3 bases: TGTGCCAGCAGCATGGGACAGTCCAATGAGCAGTTCTTC.

The table lists this clone with many counts. This sequence joins TRBV5-1 and TRBJ2-1; 11 nucleotides align to TRBD2. Germline V CDR1 and CDR2: SGHRS, YFSETQ. There are 18 residues in the CDR3. The V and J ends lost 4 bases and 6 bases, in that order; junction bases with no gene match: 15. The CDR3 nucleotides are TGCGCCAGCAGCAGCTACGGTAGCGGGAGGGCCGTTGGCAATGAGCAGTTCTTC. It codes for CASSSYGSGRAVGNEQFF.

This chain links TRBV10-3 with TRBJ2-2, with TRBD2 matching over 11 bases. CDR1 and CDR2 from the germline V gene are ENHRY and SYGVKD. The CDR3 extends over 20 amino acids. The V segment lost 2 bases and the J segment 3 bases; nucleotides outside the gene matches: 14. CDR3 sequence: CAISEVDLGTSGSDTGELFF. In nucleotides, the CDR3 is TGTGCCATCAGTGAGGTGGACCTAGGAACTAGCGGGAGTGACACCGGGGAGCTGTTTTTT.

V and J are TRBV28 and TRBJ1-2; D gene unclear. The CDR3 spans 14 residues. With 2 bases removed from V and 3 bases from J, the gap between germline ends came to 10 bases. CDR1 is MDHEN and CDR2 is SYDVKM in the germline V gene. CDR3 in DNA: TGTGCCAGCAGTTTAATGCAGAAGTACTATGGCTACACCTTC. This translates into CASSLMQKYYGYTF.

The chain combines TRBV7-3 with TRBJ1-2; D is undetermined. Trimming took 5 bases from V and 0 from J, leaving 7 bases between them. Germline V gives CDR1 SGHTA, CDR2 FQGTGA. The CDR3 extends over 13 amino acids. CDR3 sequence: CASSLDTNYGYTF. The CDR3 region has the DNA TGTGCCAGCAGCCTCGACACTAACTATGGCTACACCTTC. Based on the CDR3 plus reference TRBV7-3 and TRBJ1-2, the full variable domain is GAGVSQTPSNKVTEKGKYVELRCDPISGHTALYWYRQSLGQGPEFLIYFQGTGAADDSGLPNDRFFAVRPEGSVSTLKIQRTERGDSAVYLCASSLDTNYGYTFGSGTRLTVV.

The chain joins TRBV7-3 to TRBJ2-1; 9 nucleotides line up with TRBD2. Trimming at V came to 1 base and at J to 0 bases, leaving 4 bases not matched to a gene. Germline CDR1 and CDR2: SGHTA and FQGTGA. This CDR3 has 17 amino acids. The CDR3 sequence: CASSLNAGGNSYNEQFF. The CDR3 DNA is TGTGCCAGCAGCTTAAATGCGGGAGGGAACTCCTACAATGAGCAGTTCTTC.

The V gene is TRBV18, the J gene TRBJ2-1; weak D call: TRBD2 (5 bases). The germline V and J ends were trimmed by 2 bases and 7 bases, with 9 bases remaining between them. The CDR3 spans 13 residues. Germline V gives CDR1 KGHSH, CDR2 LQKENI. The CDR3 is CASSPSSGNEQFF. CDR3 in DNA: TGTGCCAGCTCACCATCCTCGGGAAATGAGCAGTTCTTC.

The V gene is TRBV4-1, the J gene TRBJ1-5; D might be TRBD1 (6 bases). The CDR3 is 16 residues long. Trimming stripped 0 bases from V and 1 base from J, with 10 bases between. The V gene's germline CDR1 is MGHRA and CDR2 YSYEKL. The CDR3 region has the DNA TGCGCCAGCAGCCAAGAAAGCAGGGGCAGCAATCAGCCCCAGCATTTT. It yields the protein CASSQESRGSNQPQHF.

The gene calls are TRBV5-6 and TRBJ2-1; TRBD2 agrees at 7 bases. Losses at the gene ends were 3 bases for V and 3 bases for J; bases not matched to a gene: 6. The CDR3 has 15 amino acids. The V gene's germline CDR1 is SGHDT and CDR2 YYEEEE. DNA of the CDR3: TGTGCCAGCAGCTCTTACAGCGGGAACTACAATGAGCAGTTCTTC. Protein sequence: CASSSYSGNYNEQFF.

The V and J genes are TRBV2 and TRBJ2-5; TRBD2 agrees at 8 bases. CDR1 SNHLY and CDR2 FYNNEI come from the germline V gene. This CDR3 has 14 amino acids. The V gene end was trimmed by 7 bases and the J gene end by 2 bases; junction bases not matched to a gene: 6. CDR3 sequence reads: CASKRSSGQETQYF. CDR3 nucleotide sequence: TGTGCCAGCAAAAGATCTAGCGGGCAAGAGACCCAGTACTTC.

The chain uses TRBV5-1 and TRBJ2-2; D is possibly TRBD1 (6 bases). This CDR3 has 18 residues. V was clipped by 5 bases and J by 3 bases, with 23 bases between them. Per germline, CDR1 SGHRS and CDR2 YFSETQ. The CDR3 coding sequence is TGCGCCAGCAGTTTCACCTCCGGGACAAAGGGGGACACCGGGGAGCTGTTTTTT. It codes for CASSFTSGTKGDTGELFF.

In its sample, this clone was seen a few times. V gene TRBV28 combines with J gene TRBJ2-2, with TRBD1 matching over 7 bases. Germline V gene sequence: CDR1 MDHEN, CDR2 SYDVKM. The CDR3 has 14 amino acids. J lost 3 bases, V lost 5 bases, and 3 bases had no gene match. The CDR3 nucleotides are TGTGCCAGCAGTCGAACAGGGGACACCGGGGAGCTGTTTTTT. Amino acid sequence: CASSRTGDTGELFF.

The genes are TRBV28 and TRBJ2-7; 9 nucleotides match TRBD1. V shed 5 bases and J 4 bases; nucleotides not matched to a gene: 12. The CDR3 is made up of 16 amino acids. Germline values: CDR1 MDHEN, CDR2 SYDVKM. This CDR3 reads CASSVSGGQGWYEQYF. In DNA, the CDR3 is TGTGCCAGCAGTGTATCCGGGGGACAGGGATGGTACGAGCAGTACTTC.

CDR3: CASSLGYDGAYEQYF. The CDR3 bases are TGTGCCAGCAGCTTGGGATATGACGGGGCCTACGAGCAGTACTTC. This chain links TRBV7-3 with TRBJ2-7; D is perhaps TRBD2 (5 bases). Deletions cut 3 bases from V and 2 bases from J, with 14 bases between. CDR3 length: 15 residues. Per the germline V gene, CDR1 is SGHTA and CDR2 is FQGTGA.

This clone was found a few times. This sequence joins TRBV13 and TRBJ1-5; D is unresolved. Trimming shortened V by 5 bases and J by 3 bases, and 17 bases separated the two germline ends. CDR1 is PRHDT and CDR2 is FYEKMQ in the germline V gene (reference sequence). CDR3 length: 16 amino acids. This chain's CDR3 is CASSLTHSGSNQPQHF. CDR3 in DNA: TGTGCCAGCAGCCTAACGCATTCAGGCTCCAATCAGCCCCAGCATTTT.

This clone has only a few counts. The V gene is TRBV6-5, the J gene TRBJ1-6, with 7 bases that match TRBD1. In germline, CDR1 is MNHEY, CDR2 SVGAGI. The CDR3 consists of 15 residues. J was trimmed by 4 bases and V by 7 bases; bases with no gene match: 7. The CDR3 reads CASIDRDSYNSPLHF. The DNA for the CDR3 is TGTGCCAGCATCGATCGGGACAGTTATAATTCACCCCTCCACTTT.

This clone was seen just once. Sequence at one end of the junction differs from germline and may be a read error. The chain uses TRBV7-7 and TRBJ2-1; 11 positions match TRBD2. Germline CDR1 SSHAT, CDR2 FNYEAQ (reference sequence). The CDR3 spans 16 residues. The CDR3 sequence: CASSPGGPSGGNEQFF. CDR3 sequence (DNA): TGTGCTAGCAGCCCAGGGGGCCCTAGCGGGGGGAATGAGCAGTTCTTC. Full variable domain (outside the CDR3, taken from reference TRBV7-7 and TRBJ2-1): GAGVSQSPRYKVTKRGQDVTLRCDPISSHATLYWYQQALGQGPEFLTYFNYEAQPDKSGLPSDRFSAERPEGSISTLTIQRTEQRDSAMYRCASSPGGPSGGNEQFFGPGTRLTVL.

The chain couples TRBV7-8 to TRBJ1-2, with 7 bases fitting TRBD1. Losses at the gene ends were 0 bases for V and 3 bases for J; bases not matched to a gene: 4. There are 15 residues in the CDR3. Per germline, CDR1 SGHVS and CDR2 FQNEAQ. CDR3 bases: TGTGCCAGCAGCTTAGCAAGGGGGCGCGACTATGGCTACACCTTC. Protein: CASSLARGRDYGYTF.

This chain connects TRBV6-2 or TRBV6-3 to TRBJ2-7; the match to TRBD2 covers 10 bases. Germline V lookup: CDR1 MNHEY, CDR2 SVGEGT. The CDR3 is made up of 17 amino acids. V lost 3 bases to trimming and J lost 2 bases; unmatched junction nucleotides: 10. The CDR3 region is CASSYQAGGPAPYEQYF. The DNA of the CDR3 is TGTGCCAGCAGTTATCAAGCGGGAGGGCCCGCCCCCTACGAGCAGTACTTC.

This clone was found many times. The chain links TRBV19 to TRBJ2-5, with 12 bases lining up with TRBD2. Trimming removed 5 bases from V and 2 bases from J; junction bases left unmatched: 9. Germline-derived CDR1 and CDR2 are LNHDA and SQIVND (reference sequence). The CDR3 is 17 residues long. CDR3 loop: CASSYPSGLAGQETQYF. The CDR3 DNA is TGTGCCAGTAGTTATCCTTCCGGACTAGCGGGACAAGAGACCCAGTACTTC.

A remark on this clone: In the same sample, other DNA sequences code for this CDR3. The J gene is TRBJ1-1, the V gene TRBV11-2, with 8 bases matching TRBD1. CDR3 length equals 16 residues. The germline V gene has CDR1 SGHAT and CDR2 FQNNGV. With V trimmed by 1 base and J by 0 bases, 4 bases remained unmatched. This chain's CDR3 is CASSLVMGQVNTEAFF. CDR3 coding DNA: TGTGCCAGCAGCTTAGTAATGGGACAGGTGAACACTGAAGCTTTCTTT.

The count of this clone is one. J is TRBJ2-5 and V is TRBV7-3, with a possible D match to TRBD2 (5 bases). V lost 5 bases and J lost 6, with 13 bases in between. Looked up from germline, CDR1 is SGHTA and CDR2 is FQGTGA. CDR3 length equals 13 residues. The CDR3 DNA is TGTGCCAGCAGCCTGACTCGGGGAAAGACCCAGTACTTC. Its translation: CASSLTRGKTQYF.